These T cell receptor beta chains were read from a single sample in a study of response to subunit inactivated influenza vaccine. TCRdb reprocessed the RT-PCR reads via MiXCR and lists one record per CDR3 protein. The sample consists of around 490,000 distinct CDR3 sequences, less than 10% of them appearing once. Source: PBMCs from blood, taken around 25 months after vaccination. The receptors shown here come from a man between 50 and 75 years old who received an inactivated influenza vaccine. CDR3s include the opening cysteine and the closing phenylalanine or tryptophan. D genes are given only for firm matches. The listing skips clone size in some rows; elsewhere it reads once, few, many or a size class.

j_call,v_call,d_call,clone_size,cdr3_aa,cdr3_nt
TRBJ2-2,TRBV20-1,-,-,CSARMGGRGTGELFF,TGCAGTGCTAGAATGGGGGGGCGCGGCACCGGGGAGCTGTTTTTT
TRBJ2-2,TRBV20-1,-,few,CSARAGIGELFF,TGCAGTGCTAGAGCGGGGATCGGGGAGCTGTTTTTT
TRBJ2-2,TRBV11-2,-,few,CASSFIDGYTGELFF,TGTGCCAGCAGCTTCATCGATGGGTACACCGGGGAGCTGTTTTTT
TRBJ1-6,TRBV27,-,few,CASSPLSGTHGTPLHF,TGTGCCAGCAGTCCACTCTCCGGGACACACGGTACACCCCTCCACTTT
TRBJ2-3,TRBV20-1,TRBD1,many,CSAKTGNVDTQYF,TGCAGTGCTAAGACAGGGAATGTAGATACGCAGTATTTT
TRBJ2-1,TRBV6-5,TRBD2,-,CASSYRTSTQFDEQFF,TGTGCCAGCAGTTACCGGACTAGCACCCAGTTCGATGAGCAGTTCTTC
TRBJ1-2,TRBV6-5,-,few,CASSYTASPGSSYGYTF,TGTGCCAGCAGTTACACTGCGTCTCCCGGGTCCTCATATGGCTACACCTTC
TRBJ2-1,TRBV10-3,-,-,CAMGPTNLNEQFF,TGTGCCATGGGACCGACTAATCTCAATGAGCAGTTCTTC
TRBJ2-1,TRBV12-3/TRBV12-4,-,few,CASSFPPMARRSYNEQFF,TGTGCCAGCAGTTTCCCCCCCATGGCGCGGCGCTCCTACAATGAGCAGTTCTTC
TRBJ2-5,TRBV20-1,TRBD1,few,CSVTGVQETQYF,TGCAGTGTCACAGGGGTCCAAGAGACCCAGTACTTC
TRBJ1-6,TRBV6-5,-,many,CASSYGGLNSPLHF,TGTGCCAGCAGTTACGGGGGCCTCAATTCACCCCTCCACTTT
TRBJ1-2,TRBV3-1,TRBD1,few,CASSQQGAGGYTF,TGTGCCAGCAGCCAACAGGGGGCTGGTGGCTACACCTTC
TRBJ2-3,TRBV13,-,-,CASSRRDGRDTQYF,TGTGCCAGCAGCAGGCGGGACGGTCGAGATACGCAGTATTTT
TRBJ2-7,TRBV11-2,-,-,CASSSQKGRAHEQYF,TGTGCCAGCAGCTCCCAGAAGGGACGCGCCCACGAGCAGTACTTC
TRBJ2-7,TRBV11-2,TRBD2,many,CASSLDPQGGRYEQYF,TGTGCCAGCAGCTTAGATCCCCAGGGAGGGAGATACGAGCAGTACTTC
TRBJ2-3,TRBV20-1,-,many,CSKTIGTDTQYF,TGCAGTAAAACGATTGGCACAGATACGCAGTATTTT
TRBJ2-7,TRBV14,-,many,CASSQVPYEQYF,TGTGCCAGCAGCCAAGTCCCTTACGAGCAGTACTTC
TRBJ2-3,TRBV10-1,TRBD1,-,CASSTDRLTDTQYF,TGCGCCAGCAGTACGGACAGGCTCACAGATACGCAGTATTTT
TRBJ2-3,TRBV12-5,TRBD2,-,CASRGRGGSTDTQYF,TGTGCTAGTCGAGGGCGGGGGGGAAGCACAGATACGCAGTATTTT
TRBJ2-1,TRBV20-1,-,-,CSAIGRQGGVNEQFF,TGCAGTGCAATTGGGCGGCAGGGGGGTGTTAATGAGCAGTTCTTC
TRBJ2-7,TRBV6-6,-,many,CASSPVDGFRQYF,TGTGCCAGCAGCCCCGTCGACGGGTTTCGGCAGTACTTC
TRBJ1-5,TRBV12-3/TRBV12-4,-,-,CASSLSGGRGPQHF,TGTGCCAGCAGTTTATCCGGCGGGCGCGGGCCCCAGCATTTT
TRBJ1-4,TRBV7-2,-,-,CASSSEQGGDEKLFF,TGTGCCAGCAGCTCCGAACAGGGTGGGGATGAAAAACTGTTTTTT
TRBJ1-1,TRBV7-9,-,-,CASSLGTGVEAFF,TGTGCCAGCAGCTTAGGGACGGGGGTAGAAGCTTTCTTT
TRBJ2-3,TRBV20-1,TRBD2,few,CSARSSRGGTDTQYF,TGCAGTGCTAGATCGTCGCGGGGGGGCACAGATACGCAGTATTTT
TRBJ2-1,TRBV12-5,TRBD2,few,CASMGTSSYNEQFF,TGTGCTAGCATGGGGACTAGCTCCTACAATGAGCAGTTCTTC
TRBJ1-2,TRBV13,-,-,CASSPRLDFGPRDYGYTF,TGTGCCAGCAGCCCAAGACTTGACTTCGGACCGAGGGACTATGGCTACACCTTC
TRBJ1-2,TRBV12-3/TRBV12-4,-,-,CASRSDGSSYGYTF,TGTGCCAGCAGGTCGGACGGGAGTTCATATGGCTACACCTTC
TRBJ2-3,TRBV9,TRBD1,many,CASSVTGSPDTQYF,TGTGCCAGCAGCGTGACAGGGAGCCCAGATACGCAGTATTTT
TRBJ2-1,TRBV7-9,-,-,CASSQQFF,TGTGCCAGCAGCCAGCAGTTCTTC
TRBJ1-1,TRBV12-3/TRBV12-4,-,few,CASSFYGGTSEAFF,TGTGCCAGCAGTTTTTACGGGGGGACATCTGAAGCTTTCTTT
TRBJ2-5,TRBV11-2,-,many,CASSLADWYQETQYF,TGTGCCAGCAGCTTAGCGGATTGGTACCAAGAGACCCAGTACTTC
TRBJ2-1,TRBV6-2/TRBV6-3,TRBD1,-,CASSYSKGQGASYNEQFF,TGTGCCAGCAGTTACTCGAAGGGACAGGGGGCTTCCTACAATGAGCAGTTCTTC